This T cell receptor (beta chain) was documented in a study of blood T cell repertoires in COVID-19. Study summary: The cDNA or gDNA used as material had been derived from T cells, B-cell-depleted T cells, or PBMCs.

Using immunoSEQ multiplex PCR, the repertoire was profiled, and TCRdb retains in-frame clones only, with some absent. The table lists tens of thousands of clones, 70% to 90% of them singletons. The V gene lost 5 bases and the J gene lost 5 bases, with 18 bases spanning the gap. Looked up from germline, CDR1 is MNHNY and CDR2 is SVGAGI (reference sequence). CDR3 length equals 16 residues. The clonotype originates from a woman aged 45-59 years with COVID-19, enrolled during active disease. The chain combines TRBV6-6 with TRBJ2-2, with a tentative D call TRBD1 (7 bases). The sequenced material came from peripheral blood. The CDR3 loop is CASSPPVAGGTGELFF. The CDR3 nucleotides are TGTGCCAGCAGTCCCCCGGTCGCAGGGGGGACCGGGGAGCTGTTTTTT.